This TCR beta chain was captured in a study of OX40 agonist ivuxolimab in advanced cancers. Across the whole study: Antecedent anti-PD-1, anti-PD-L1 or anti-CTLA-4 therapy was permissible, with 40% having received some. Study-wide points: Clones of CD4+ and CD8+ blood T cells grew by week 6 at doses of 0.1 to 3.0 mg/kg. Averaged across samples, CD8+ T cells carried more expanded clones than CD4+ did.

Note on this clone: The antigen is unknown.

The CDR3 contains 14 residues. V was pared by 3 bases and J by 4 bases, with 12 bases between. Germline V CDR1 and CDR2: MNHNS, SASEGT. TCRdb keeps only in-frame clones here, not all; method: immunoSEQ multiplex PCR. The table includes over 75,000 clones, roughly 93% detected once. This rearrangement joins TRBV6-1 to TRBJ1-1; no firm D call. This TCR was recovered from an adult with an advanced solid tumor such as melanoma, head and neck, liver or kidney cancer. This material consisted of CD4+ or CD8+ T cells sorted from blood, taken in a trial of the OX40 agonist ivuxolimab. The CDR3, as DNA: TGTGCCAGCAGTGACACCGGCGGAGGCACTGAAGCTTTCTTT. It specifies CASSDTGGGTEAFF.